The entry that follows covers one T cell receptor beta chain sequence. Study processing details: Estimated nucleated cell counts came from reference gene primer amplification. Assay used: immunoSEQ multiplex PCR; TCRdb lists only in-frame clones, some missing. That table furnishes V, J and clone size, whereas the DNA furnished D and trimming. Of fewer than 90,000 clones listed, 60% to 85% are singletons. With 2 bases clipped from V and 1 base from J, the junction kept 8 bases outside the gene matches. Germline loops: CDR1 MNHEY, CDR2 SVGEGT. The CDR3 loop spans 18 amino acids. These data originate in a study of blood T cell repertoires in COVID-19.

The chain combines TRBV6-2 or TRBV6-3 with TRBJ2-7, with 13 bases that match TRBD2. Sample: peripheral blood. This receptor was identified in a human donor in a cohort sampled during active COVID-19. CDR3 protein: CASSYGLAGEFVSYEQYF. For the CDR3, the DNA is TGTGCCAGCAGTTACGGACTAGCGGGAGAGTTTGTGTCCTACGAGCAGTACTTC.